The entry below gives a single TCR beta chain sequence along with its context. This sample is drawn from a study of technical replicates of blood from a few donors. J lost 0 bases, V lost 2 bases, and 6 bases had no gene match. The CDR3 is made up of 17 amino acids. Germline V gene lookup returns CDR1 KGHSH and CDR2 LQKENI. Method: immunoSEQ multiplex PCR; TCRdb's copy keeps in-frame clones and lacks some. The sample shows around 50,000 clones, more than 95% of them seen only once. The material sequenced was T cells isolated from PBMCs. The gene calls are TRBV18 and TRBJ1-3, with 8 bases that match TRBD1. The receptor was derived from a human donor in good health. DNA of the CDR3: TGTGCCAGCTCACCATCCCGGGACAGGAGCTCTGGAAACACCATATATTTT. It is translated as CASSPSRDRSSGNTIYF. The whole variable domain, filled in from reference TRBV18 and TRBJ1-3, reads NAGVMQNPRHLVRRRGQEARLRCSPMKGHSHVYWYRQLPEEGLKFMVYLQKENIIDESGMPKERFSAEFPKEGPSILRIQQVVRGDSAAYFCASSPSRDRSSGNTIYFGEGSWLTVV.